The table lists the clone carrying this T cell receptor beta chain with a count of one. The antigen is undetermined. The record originates from a study of blood T cells in healthy people across ages. Study overall: Per two T cells, template switching captured roughly one barcoded beta molecule.

With 6 bases clipped from V and 7 bases from J, the junction kept 10 bases outside the gene matches. The CDR3 runs to 14 residues. A sample-barcoded 5' primer and a J-beta primer mix were used in a second PCR of roughly 7 to 11 cycles. TCRdb redid the calling of the 5' RACE reads with MiXCR, one entry per CDR3 protein. The data show roughly 1,300,000 distinct CDR3 sequences, approximately 63% seen once. Findings and limits, study-wide: Naive and antigen-experienced cells were not separated, limiting conclusive comparison. A roughly linear fall in TCR beta diversity per million T cells was seen with increasing age. Higher diversity and more naive CD4+ cells were features of long-lived donors, compared to aged donors.

The source of this sequence is a man between 18 and 29 years old in good health. The chain carries TRBV12-3 or TRBV12-4 and TRBJ1-2; TRBD1 agrees at 8 bases. Sequencing was performed on blood. The CDR3 DNA is TGTGCCAGCAGGCAGGGGGCGGAGGTCGGTGGCTACACCTTC. Its protein is CASRQGAEVGGYTF.